This entry describes one T cell receptor (beta chain). No antigen is known for it. This sample was included in a study of T-cell reconstitution after alpha-beta-depleted transplantation in children. The study's findings and limits: T-cell counts and diversity were attributed mostly to newly produced T cells one year after transplant. It was reported that alpha-beta T cells came from several hundred expanded graft clones (about two months after transplant). Some patients' high day-60 TCRbeta diversity was attributed to recipient cells surviving conditioning.

TCRbeta library construction was performed incorporating unique molecular identifiers. TCRdb re-called the PCR reads with MiXCR, one entry per CDR3 protein. The table has 700,000 or so distinct CDR3 sequences, about an eighth seen once. CDR3 length: 17 amino acids. Germline trimming cut 3 bases from V and 2 bases from J; bases unmatched to any gene: 14. Germline assignment: CDR1 SQVTM and CDR2 ANQGSEA. The sequence came from a girl aged 2 to 9 with congenital amegakaryocytic thrombocytopenia, due to receive a stem cell transplant. The material was PBMCs, obtained before TCRalphabeta/CD19-depleted stem cell transplant. The rearrangement uses TRBV29-1 and TRBJ1-2, with 8 bases lining up with TRBD1. As DNA, the CDR3 is TGCAGCGTTGATTTGCCCCCCGCAGGGGGCTGGAACTATGGCTACACCTTC. It yields the protein CSVDLPPAGGWNYGYTF.